The 2 T cell receptor beta chains listed next were all sequenced from one sample in a study of T cells in tumors after PD-1 blockade. Method: immunoSEQ multiplex PCR; TCRdb's copy keeps in-frame clones and lacks some. The sample holds tens of thousands of clones, 65% to 80% seen once. The sequences come from PBMCs, collected before anti-PD-1 therapy. All receptors derive from a human donor with advanced basal cell or squamous cell carcinoma (not recorded which).

The chain carries TRBV6-6 and TRBJ2-5; the D gene is possibly TRBD1 (6 bases). Trimming removed 5 bases from V and 2 bases from J, with 12 bases in between. The CDR3 sequence is 14 residues long. Germline CDR1 MNHNY, CDR2 SVGAGI (reference sequence). The CDR3 reads CASSGWTEQETQYF. The CDR3 DNA follows: TGTGCCAGCAGTGGATGGACAGAGCAAGAGACCCAGTACTTC.

V usage is TRBV4-1 and J usage is TRBJ1-1, with D possibly TRBD1 on 5 matching bases. Germline loops: CDR1 MGHRA, CDR2 YSYEKL. CDR3 length equals 14 residues. Deletions cut 0 bases from V and 4 bases from J, with 9 bases between. CDR3 sequence reads: CASSQDWGGTEAFF. Written as DNA, the CDR3 is TGCGCCAGCAGCCAAGATTGGGGCGGCACTGAAGCTTTCTTT.